This T cell receptor beta chain originates from a study of cytomegalovirus exposure and HLA in healthy donors. As for the donors, each was a healthy bone marrow donor. Findings and caveats of the study: A later analysis associated 15,000 or so TCR beta sequences with HLA alleles at a 0.05 false discovery rate. Several of the most significant clusters appeared linked to common viral pathogens, based on a later analysis.

The PCR contained 60 Vbeta and 13 Jbeta primers. Clones were sequenced by immunoSEQ multiplex PCR, and TCRdb holds only the in-frame ones, with some missing. The profile shows fewer than 130,000 clones, roughly 86% of them singletons. As concerns this clone: Its specificity is not known. This same CDR3 is encoded by further DNA sequences in the sample.

The V gene's germline CDR1 is SGDLS and CDR2 YYNGEE. This CDR3 comprises 13 residues. The trim removed 2 bases at V and 5 bases at J, leaving 2 bases unmatched. The origin of this receptor is a man aged 35-49 years in good health and CMV-seronegative. The sample comprised PBMCs. The genes are TRBV9 and TRBJ1-1, with 8 bases identical to TRBD1. The CDR3 protein is CASSVTGGTEAFF. The DNA of the CDR3 is TGTGCCAGCAGCGTCACAGGGGGGACTGAAGCTTTCTTT.